Listed below are T cell receptor beta chains from one sample, sequenced in a study of CD8+CD57+ T cells in acquired aplastic anemia. TCRdb re-called the reads with MiXCR, one entry per CDR3 protein. The sample consists of 86,000 or so distinct CDR3 sequences, approximately 46% of them appearing once. Sequenced: sorted CD4+, CD8+, or CD8+CD57+ T cells (not recorded which) from PBMCs. The receptors come from a human donor in good health, serving as a control. Both conserved end residues are part of each CDR3. D genes are given only for firm matches. The size entry is marked missing in some rows and otherwise reads once, few, many or a size class.

j_gene | abundance | d_gene | v_gene | CDR3nt | CDR3aa
TRBJ2-3 | . | TRBD2 | TRBV19 | TGTGCCAGTAGTATAGCTTTTCGGGAACTAGCGGGAGCGGGTGATACGCAGTATTTT | CASSIAFRELAGAGDTQYF
TRBJ2-5 | . | . | TRBV9 | TGTGCCAGCAGCGGTCGAACCCAGTACTTC | CASSGRTQYF
TRBJ1-2 | medium-sized | . | TRBV20-1 | TGCAGTGCTAGAGATCTGGAGGGACGCGGCTACACCTTC | CSARDLEGRGYTF
TRBJ2-3 | few | TRBD2 | TRBV28 | TGTGCCAGCAGTTTTTCGGTAGCGGGGCCCTTGGCAGATACGCAGTATTTT | CASSFSVAGPLADTQYF
TRBJ2-5 | . | . | TRBV12-5 | TGTGCTAGTGGTTTGAATACGGGAGAGGTTATTGAGACCCAGTACTTC | CASGLNTGEVIETQYF
TRBJ1-2 | many | . | TRBV2 | TGTGCCAGACGCGGGACCGCTCGTAACTATGGCTACACCTTC | CARRGTARNYGYTF
TRBJ2-5 | . | . | TRBV12-3/TRBV12-4 | TGTGCCAGCAAGGAGGACCTCCAAGGGACCCAGTACTTC | CASKEDLQGTQYF
TRBJ2-3 | once | . | TRBV2 | TGTGCCAGCAGTGAAGCGCTTGCAGATACGCGGTATTTT | CASSEALADTRYF
TRBJ2-3 | . | TRBD2 | TRBV19 | TGTGCCAGTAGTATAGCGGCTGGCGGGGGAGATACGCAGTATTTT | CASSIAAGGGDTQYF
TRBJ2-1 | . | . | TRBV2 | TGTGCCAGCAGTGAAGGGCTAGCTCCCTACAATGAGCAGTTCTTC | CASSEGLAPYNEQFF
TRBJ1-1 | . | . | TRBV2 | TGTGCCAGCAGTGTGGCCAGGGGTAGTACTGAAGCTTTCTTT | CASSVARGSTEAFF
TRBJ1-2 | . | . | TRBV12-3/TRBV12-4 | TGTGCCAGCAGCGGGCCGGACAGTAACTATGGCTACACCTTC | CASSGPDSNYGYTF
TRBJ1-1 | . | . | TRBV7-3 | TGTGCCAGCAGCTTGAAGGGGAGCACTGAAGCTTTCTTT | CASSLKGSTEAFF
TRBJ1-2 | . | TRBD1 | TRBV10-2 | TGCGCCAGCAGTGAGCACAGGGGTACCTATGGCTACACCTTC | CASSEHRGTYGYTF
TRBJ1-1 | . | TRBD1 | TRBV11-2 | TGTGCCAGCAGCAGGGACAGGGTAGGATTTCGCACTGAAGCTTTCTTT | CASSRDRVGFRTEAFF
TRBJ2-2 | few | . | TRBV12-3/TRBV12-4 | TGTGCCAGCAGTCCTACCCTCCTCGGGGAGCTGTTTTTT | CASSPTLLGELFF
TRBJ2-7 | many | TRBD1 | TRBV12-3/TRBV12-4 | TGTGCCAGCAGTCTCAATCGACAGGGGTCCTACGAGCAGTACTTC | CASSLNRQGSYEQYF
TRBJ1-2 | many | TRBD1 | TRBV25-1 | TGTGCCAGCTCAGACAGGGTTGGCTATGGCTACACCTTC | CASSDRVGYGYTF
TRBJ1-3 | few | . | TRBV4-1 | TGCGCCAGCAGCCAGGACCGAGGGAACACCATATATTTT | CASSQDRGNTIYF
TRBJ1-4 | . | . | TRBV5-1 | TGCGCCAGCAGCTCCCCCGGGGGGGCAGGCAGTAATGAAAAACTGTTTTTT | CASSSPGGAGSNEKLFF